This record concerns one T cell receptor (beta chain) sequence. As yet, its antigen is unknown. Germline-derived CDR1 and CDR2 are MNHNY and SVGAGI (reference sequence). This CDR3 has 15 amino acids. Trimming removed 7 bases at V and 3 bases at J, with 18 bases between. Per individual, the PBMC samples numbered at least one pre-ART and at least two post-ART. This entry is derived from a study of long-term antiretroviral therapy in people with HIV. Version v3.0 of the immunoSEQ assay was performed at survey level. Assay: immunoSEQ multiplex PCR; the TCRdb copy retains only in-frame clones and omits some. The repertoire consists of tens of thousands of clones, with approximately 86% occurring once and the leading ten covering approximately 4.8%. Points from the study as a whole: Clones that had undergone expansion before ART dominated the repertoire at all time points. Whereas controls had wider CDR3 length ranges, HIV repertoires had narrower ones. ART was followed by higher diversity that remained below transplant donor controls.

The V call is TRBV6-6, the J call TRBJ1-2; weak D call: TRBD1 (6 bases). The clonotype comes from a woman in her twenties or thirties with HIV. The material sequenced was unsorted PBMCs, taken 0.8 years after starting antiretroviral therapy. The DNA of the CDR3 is TGTGCCAGCACGGAAATCTTGGGGGGCGACTATGGCTACACCTTC. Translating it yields CASTEILGGDYGYTF.